These T cell receptor beta chains were read from a single sample in a study of blood T cell repertoires in COVID-19. This table comes from immunoSEQ multiplex PCR, and its TCRdb copy is limited to in-frame clones, with some not included. In the table there are approximately 290,000 clones, over 75% of which are singletons. The sample consisted of peripheral blood. Receptors originate from a human donor with COVID-19, enrolled during active disease. The donor label of this sample is uncertain. The CDR3 runs from the conserved cysteine through the conserved F or W. A D gene is named only where the DNA matches it firmly. Only some rows state a clone size, as once, few, many or a class for expanded clones.

D,size,J,V,DNA,CDR3
NA,NA,TRBJ1-1,TRBV15,TGTGCCACCAGCAGAGATGGTTTAGGTGACTCCCGGACTGAAGCTTTCTTT,CATSRDGLGDSRTEAFF
NA,NA,TRBJ1-6,TRBV27,TGTGCCAGCGGGGGGGGTCCCCATTCACCCCTCCACTTT,CASGGGPHSPLHF
TRBD2,NA,TRBJ2-3,TRBV11-2,TGTGCCAGCAGCTTAATGGGACTAGGGGGAGATACGCAGTATTTT,CASSLMGLGGDTQYF
TRBD1,NA,TRBJ1-1,TRBV3-1/TRBV3-2,TGTGCCAGCAGCGGTTGGACAGGGCCGGCCGAAGCTTTCTTT,CASSGWTGPAEAFF
NA,NA,TRBJ2-7,TRBV28,TGTGCCAGCAGTCAGGGCGGACCATACGAGCAGTACTTC,CASSQGGPYEQYF
TRBD1,NA,TRBJ1-4,TRBV27,TGTGCCAGCAGAACGACAGGGGGCATTGAAAAACTGTTTTTT,CASRTTGGIEKLFF
TRBD2,NA,TRBJ2-1,TRBV7-2,TGTGCCAGCAAAATAGCGGGAGTGGAGGATGAGCAGTTCTTC,CASKIAGVEDEQFF
NA,NA,TRBJ1-1,TRBV3-1/TRBV3-2,TGTGCCAGCAGCCAAGCAAGCGGTGAAGCTTTCTTT,CASSQASGEAFF
TRBD1,NA,TRBJ1-2,TRBV5-1,TGCGCCAGCAGCTTGACCGACAGGGGTAACTATGGCTACACCTTC,CASSLTDRGNYGYTF
NA,NA,TRBJ1-2,TRBV9,TGTGCCAGCAGCGTAGGCCCCGGGGGGGCGACCGCTAACTATGGCTACACCTTC,CASSVGPGGATANYGYTF
NA,NA,TRBJ1-2,TRBV7-2,TGTGCCAGCAGCTTAGCGTTCGCTCCAGGGGGCTACACCTTC,CASSLAFAPGGYTF
NA,NA,TRBJ1-1,TRBV4-1,TGCGCCAGCAGCCAAGATCCCGAGAGGAGGACTGAAGCTTTCTTT,CASSQDPERRTEAFF
NA,NA,TRBJ1-2,TRBV7-2,TGTGCCAGCAGCTTAGATTTGGGCGATCCCTTCTATGGCTACACCTTC,CASSLDLGDPFYGYTF
NA,few,TRBJ2-1,TRBV7-9,TGTGCCAGCAGCCCCTTACTAGACCACCACAATGAGCAGTTCTTC,CASSPLLDHHNEQFF
NA,NA,TRBJ2-5,TRBV2,TGTGCCAGCAGTGATTTGCTAGCAGGAGAGACCCAGTACTTC,CASSDLLAGETQYF
NA,NA,TRBJ2-3,TRBV7-9,TGTGCCAGCAGCCCCACATATACCACAGATACGCAGTATTTT,CASSPTYTTDTQYF
NA,NA,TRBJ2-1,TRBV7-2,TGTGCCAGCAGCTCCCTTATCGGGTTGGAATATGAGCAGTTCTTC,CASSSLIGLEYEQFF
TRBD1,NA,TRBJ1-2,TRBV20-1,TGCAGGGCGGGGACAGACCTTGGCTACACCTTC,CRAGTDLGYTF
NA,once,TRBJ1-1,TRBV11-2,TGTGCCAGCAGCCTTACGGCGGGCCGGATCTCCTCTGAAGCTTTCTTT,CASSLTAGRISSEAFF
TRBD2,once,TRBJ2-2,TRBV9,TGTGCCAGCAGCGCCAGGACTAGCGGTAAAAACGGGGAGCTGTTTTTT,CASSARTSGKNGELFF
NA,NA,TRBJ2-3,TRBV5-8,TGTGCCAGAAAGACAGCTTTTCTTCGCACAGATACGCAGTATTTT,CARKTAFLRTDTQYF
NA,NA,TRBJ1-5,TRBV4-1,TGCGCCAGCAGCCAACAGTCGAGCAATCAGCCCCAGCATTTT,CASSQQSSNQPQHF
NA,NA,TRBJ2-3,TRBV29-1,TGCAGCGTTGTGGAGGGCGGGCTCCTTGCTACGCAGTATTTT,CSVVEGGLLATQYF
TRBD1,NA,TRBJ1-1,TRBV5-1,TGCGCCAGCAGCTTGGACAGGGGGCGGAGCACTGAAGCTTTCTTT,CASSLDRGRSTEAFF
NA,NA,TRBJ2-7,TRBV9,TGTGCCAGCAGCGGTAGTAGCGGCAACTACGAGCAGTACTTC,CASSGSSGNYEQYF
NA,once,TRBJ1-4,TRBV30,TGTGCCTGGAGTGCAGGGAATGAAAAACTGTTTTTT,CAWSAGNEKLFF
NA,NA,TRBJ1-2,TRBV28,TGTGCCAGCATTCCCCGGGACAACAACTATGGCTACACCTTC,CASIPRDNNYGYTF
TRBD2,NA,TRBJ2-1,TRBV11-2,TGTGCCAGCAGCTTAGGAACTAGCGGTTGGAGCTCCTACAATGAGCAGTTCTTC,CASSLGTSGWSSYNEQFF
TRBD1,NA,TRBJ1-5,TRBV10-3,TGTGCCATCAGTGAAGACAGGGGCGGTCAGCCCCAGCATTTT,CAISEDRGGQPQHF
TRBD2,NA,TRBJ2-5,TRBV6-2/TRBV6-3,TGTGCCAGCAGTTACTCATTGGCGGGAGGAGGGTCAAGAGTGGAGACCCAGTACTTC,CASSYSLAGGGSRVETQYF
TRBD2,NA,TRBJ2-3,TRBV18,TGTGCCAGTTCGGGACTAGGCACAGATACGCAGTATTTT,CASSGLGTDTQYF
TRBD2,NA,TRBJ2-3,TRBV2,TGTGCCTGCGGGCTGCGCGGGAGGGCTGGAGATACGCAGTATTTT,CACGLRGRAGDTQYF
NA,NA,TRBJ1-2,TRBV21-1,TGTGCCAGCAGCAGTCGGACAGGTTTTTATAACTATGGCTACACCTTC,CASSSRTGFYNYGYTF
NA,NA,TRBJ1-6,TRBV3-1/TRBV3-2,TGTGCCAGCAGCCCCCCTCAGGGGACGGATTCACCCCTCCACTTT,CASSPPQGTDSPLHF
NA,NA,TRBJ2-7,TRBV7-2,TGTGCCAGCAGCTTAGCGAGTAGGCAGGGGTTCGAGCAGTACTTC,CASSLASRQGFEQYF
NA,NA,TRBJ1-4,TRBV18,TGTGCCAGCGAAGCCCAGGGTCCAAATAATGAAAAACTGTTTTTT,CASEAQGPNNEKLFF
TRBD2,NA,TRBJ2-6,TRBV7-2,TGTGCCAGCAGCTTAGGGGAGGGGATCTCTGGGGCCAACGTCCTGACTTTC,CASSLGEGISGANVLTF
NA,NA,TRBJ1-6,TRBV5-6,TGTGCCAGCAGCTTTAGGGCAGGGGAAGGCTCACCCCTCCACTTT,CASSFRAGEGSPLHF